The 15 T cell receptor beta chains listed next were all sequenced from one sample in a study of blood T cell dynamics during melanoma immunotherapy. Generated by immunoSEQ multiplex PCR, the TCRdb table keeps only in-frame clones and is missing some. Of about 15,000 clones in the sample, 85% to 90% were seen once. As for time point: pre-treatment baseline. Sample: blood, taken from a patient treated with checkpoint blockade. The receptors were sampled from a human donor with melanoma.

V and J are TRBV9 and TRBJ1-3; D not resolved. This CDR3 has 16 residues. The V and J ends lost 0 bases and 0 bases respectively, with 10 bases between them. Germline CDR1 and CDR2: SGDLS and YYNGEE. CDR3: CASSVGNVGSGNTIYF. CDR3 coding DNA: TGTGCCAGCAGCGTAGGTAACGTGGGCTCTGGAAACACCATATATTTT.

The gene calls are TRBV6-1 and TRBJ1-2, with 10 nucleotides matching TRBD1. The germline V gene encodes CDR1 MNHNS and CDR2 SASEGT. V lost 4 bases, J lost 4 bases, and 21 bases stayed unmatched. CDR3 length equals 20 residues. CDR3 sequence reads: CASSAELKGQGFSVGYGYTF. As DNA, the CDR3 is TGTGCCAGCAGTGCCGAATTAAAGGGACAGGGGTTTTCTGTCGGCTATGGCTACACCTTC.

This chain joins TRBV5-1 and TRBJ1-2; D is undetermined. CDR1 SGHRS and CDR2 YFSETQ come from the germline V gene. CDR3 length equals 16 residues. Between the trimmed V and J ends, which lost 4 bases and 4 bases, there was a span of 20 bases. CDR3 coding DNA: TGCGCCAGCAGCACTGCTGTGGGTACAGCAGCCTATGGCTACACCTTC. Protein: CASSTAVGTAAYGYTF. Drawing the rest from reference TRBV5-1 and TRBJ1-2, the complete variable domain is KAGVTQTPRYLIKTRGQQVTLSCSPISGHRSVSWYQQTPGQGLQFLFEYFSETQRNKGNFPGRFSGRQFSNSRSEMNVSTLELGDSALYLCASSTAVGTAAYGYTFGSGTRLTVV.

In DNA, the CDR3 is TGTGCCAGCAGTTGGACTAGCGGGGGGGAGGCAGAGACCCAGTACTTC. Translation: CASSWTSGGEAETQYF. This chain links TRBV27 with TRBJ2-5; 15 nucleotides align to TRBD2. In germline, CDR1 is MNHEY, CDR2 SMNVEV (reference sequence). The CDR3 is 16 amino acids. J was trimmed by 4 bases and V by 4 bases; bases with no gene match: 4.

This rearrangement joins TRBV5-1 to TRBJ2-7, with TRBD2 identical over 8 bases. With V trimmed by 0 bases and J by 0 bases, 5 bases remained unmatched. The CDR3 is 16 amino acids. Germline CDR1 is SGHRS and CDR2 is YFSETQ. This chain's CDR3 is CASSLVGGGSSYEQYF. The CDR3 coding sequence is TGCGCCAGCAGCTTGGTTGGCGGGGGGAGCTCCTACGAGCAGTACTTC.

The DNA for the CDR3 is TGTGCCAGCAGTTACCCAGCGGGGCGCCACGATGAGCAGTTCTTC. This sequence encodes CASSYPAGRHDEQFF. This chain uses TRBV6-5 with TRBJ2-1; 7 nucleotides agree with TRBD2. The CDR3 loop spans 15 amino acids. V dropped 2 bases and J dropped 8; count of bases not matched to a gene: 9. Germline loops: CDR1 MNHEY, CDR2 SVGAGI.

V is TRBV9 and J is TRBJ2-3; D is undetermined. V lost 1 base, J lost 6 bases, and 12 bases lay in between. Germline V gene sequence: CDR1 SGDLS, CDR2 YYNGEE. The CDR3 loop spans 14 amino acids. The CDR3 DNA reads TGTGCCAGCAGCGTAACGGACCAATTGGATACGCAGTATTTT. Amino acids: CASSVTDQLDTQYF.

This clone was recorded once. The chain has TRBV7-9 and TRBJ2-5; perhaps D is TRBD1 or TRBD2 (6 bases each). The CDR3 loop spans 13 amino acids. Trimming left V 4 bases short and J 5 bases short, with 11 bases between. CDR1 is SEHNR, CDR2 FQNEAQ, per germline (reference sequence). This chain's CDR3 is CASSSGAGETQYF. The CDR3 DNA reads TGTGCCAGCAGCTCGGGGGCGGGGGAGACCCAGTACTTC.

The rearrangement joins TRBV27 to TRBJ1-5, with TRBD1 matching over 9 bases. The V and J ends lost 2 bases and 6 bases, in that order; junction bases with no gene match: 8. The CDR3 length is 16 residues. CDR1 and CDR2 (germline): MNHEY, SMNVEV (reference sequence). Written as DNA, the CDR3 is TGTGCCAGCAGTTTACAACCGGGACAGGGTGGTCAGCCCCAGCATTTT. Protein: CASSLQPGQGGQPQHF.

This rearrangement joins TRBV27 to TRBJ1-1; TRBD1 is a possible D gene (5 bases). V dropped 4 bases and J dropped 3 bases, with 12 bases sitting between them. The CDR3 sequence is 14 residues long. CDR1 MNHEY and CDR2 SMNVEV come from the germline V gene (reference sequence). CDR3 bases: TGTGCCAGCAGTTCTCGGGGCGCCCACACTGAAGCTTTCTTT. It translates to CASSSRGAHTEAFF.

The chain recombines TRBV5-4 with TRBJ1-4, with TRBD1 as a possible D gene (6 bases). There are 15 residues in the CDR3. Deletions cut 3 bases from V and 5 bases from J, with 14 bases between. CDR1 and CDR2 (germline): SGHNT, YYREEE (reference sequence). This chain's CDR3 is CASSYGTTQNEKLFF. DNA for the CDR3: TGTGCCAGCAGCTACGGGACAACCCAAAATGAAAAACTGTTTTTT.

The chain recombines TRBV11-2 with TRBJ1-6; 9 bases map to TRBD1. Germline CDR1 is SGHAT and CDR2 is FQNNGV. The junction had 12 bases not matched to a gene; V was cut back by 5 bases and J by 10 bases. The CDR3 loop spans 16 amino acids. CDR3 DNA: TGTGCCAGCAGCGGAAGGACAGGGGTTGAGGGGTCACCCCTCCACTTT. This translates into CASSGRTGVEGSPLHF.

CDR3 DNA sequence: TGTGCCAGCAGTTTTGGGGGCCCCCTTAATTCACCCCTCCACTTT. Protein product: CASSFGGPLNSPLHF. The genes are TRBV28 and TRBJ1-6; D may be TRBD1 (6 bases). Trimming shortened V by 3 bases and J by 6 bases, and 12 bases separated the two germline ends. Germline V lookup: CDR1 MDHEN, CDR2 SYDVKM. The CDR3 runs to 15 residues. The full variable domain, in which reference TRBV28 and TRBJ1-6 provide the parts outside the CDR3, is DVKVTQSSRYLVKRTGEKVFLECVQDMDHENMFWYRQDPGLGLRLIYFSYDVKMKEKGDIPEGYSVSREKKERFSLILESASTNQTSMYLCASSFGGPLNSPLHFGNGTRLTVT.

V usage is TRBV6-1 and J usage is TRBJ2-5, with D tentatively TRBD1 (6 bases). Germline V gene sequence: CDR1 MNHNS, CDR2 SASEGT. This CDR3 comprises 17 residues. V gave up 2 bases and J gave up 3 bases, with 19 bases separating them. CDR3 amino acids: CASSESRRWGPKETQYF. The CDR3 DNA reads TGTGCCAGCAGTGAAAGTCGAAGATGGGGGCCCAAAGAGACCCAGTACTTC.

A single count supports this clone. V usage is TRBV5-1 and J usage is TRBJ2-2; D is possibly TRBD1 (5 bases). From germline, CDR1 is SGHRS and CDR2 YFSETQ. With 2 bases removed from V and 3 bases from J, the gap between germline ends came to 11 bases. This CDR3 region has 15 residues. CDR3 amino acids: CASSLQEWDTGELFF. The CDR3 DNA reads as TGCGCCAGCAGCTTACAGGAGTGGGACACCGGGGAGCTGTTTTTT.